These 24 T cell receptor beta chains were all obtained from the same sample, sequenced in a study of blood T cell repertoires in COVID-19. The repertoire was sequenced with immunoSEQ multiplex PCR; TCRdb's copy has only in-frame clones and lacks some. The sample comprises roughly 160,000 clones, about 90% of which are singletons, and 7% rests with the top ten. Sequenced input: PBMCs or T cells enriched from blood (not recorded which). Receptor source: a woman aged 50 to 60 who had recovered from COVID-19.

The rearrangement joins TRBV19 to TRBJ2-3, with D tentatively TRBD2 (5 bases). This CDR3 is 14 amino acids long. In germline, CDR1 is LNHDA, CDR2 SQIVND (reference sequence). The V end was cut by 5 bases, the J end by 2 bases, with 11 bases between. The CDR3 sequence: CASSSARVTDTQYF. In DNA form, the CDR3 reads TGTGCCAGTAGTTCTGCGAGGGTCACAGATACGCAGTATTTT.

This chain links TRBV7-2 with TRBJ2-3, with TRBD1 as a possible D gene (6 bases). This CDR3 has 14 amino acids. V was pared by 3 bases and J by 7 bases, with 14 bases between. The germline V gene encodes CDR1 SGHTA and CDR2 FQGNSA. Here the CDR3 DNA reads TGTGCCAGCAGCTTGGACCCGACAGGCAATACGCAGTATTTT. Translating gives CASSLDPTGNTQYF.

The chain uses TRBV7-9 and TRBJ2-5, with 8 bases that match TRBD2. The length of the CDR3 is 15 residues. Germline lookup yields CDR1 SEHNR and CDR2 FQNEAQ (reference sequence). V gave up 5 bases and J gave up 4 bases; unmatched junction bases: 9. The CDR3 DNA is TGTGCCAGCAGCCCCTCTAGAGCGGGAGCAGAGACCCAGTACTTC. Protein: CASSPSRAGAETQYF.

This chain joins TRBV6-6 and TRBJ2-7, with 11 bases lining up with TRBD1. Germline V gene lookup returns CDR1 MNHNY and CDR2 SVGAGI (reference sequence). The CDR3 contains 15 residues. V was pared by 0 bases and J by 5 bases, with 3 bases of the junction left unmatched. CDR3 region: CASSYSGQGAHEQYF. The CDR3 bases are TGTGCCAGCAGTTACTCAGGACAGGGGGCCCACGAGCAGTACTTC.

This clone was found once. The rearrangement links TRBV7-6 to TRBJ1-3; possible D gene TRBD1, 5 bases. V was cut by 5 bases and J by 0 bases, with 14 bases left in between. From germline, CDR1 is SGHVS and CDR2 FNYEAQ. The CDR3 length is 16 residues. For the CDR3, the DNA is TGTGCCAGCAGCCCTGGCGTAGACAGCTCTGGAAACACCATATATTTT. It is translated as CASSPGVDSSGNTIYF.

V and J are TRBV5-1 and TRBJ2-1; 10 bases are a match to TRBD1. The germline CDR1 and CDR2 sequences are SGHRS and YFSETQ. This CDR3 region has 12 residues. The junction had 3 bases not matched to a gene; V was cut back by 5 bases and J by 10 bases. The CDR3 here is CASRETGGEQFF. In nucleotides, the CDR3 is TGCGCCAGCAGGGAGACAGGGGGCGAGCAGTTCTTC.

The rearrangement uses TRBV19 and TRBJ1-3; 7 bases match TRBD1. Germline loops: CDR1 LNHDA, CDR2 SQIVND (reference sequence). V trimming: 3 bases; J trimming: 0 bases; junction bases outside the gene matches: 5. This CDR3 has 16 residues. The CDR3 nucleotides read TGTGCCAGTAGTATCGGGACAGCCGGCTCTGGAAACACCATATATTTT. It translates to CASSIGTAGSGNTIYF.

The chain recombines TRBV19 with TRBJ2-1; 8 bases agree with TRBD1. This CDR3 has 15 residues. CDR1 is LNHDA, CDR2 SQIVND, per germline (reference sequence). The trim removed 3 bases at V and 7 bases at J, leaving 8 bases unmatched. The CDR3 spells CASSIQGARGNEQFF. CDR3 coding DNA: TGTGCCAGTAGTATCCAGGGGGCTAGGGGGAATGAGCAGTTCTTC.

V and J are TRBV18 and TRBJ1-1, with 8 bases identical to TRBD1. The V gene end was trimmed by 6 bases and the J gene end by 3 bases; junction bases not matched to a gene: 3. CDR3 size: 13 residues. Germline V gene data show CDR1 as KGHSH and CDR2 as LQKENI. The CDR3 spells CASSRQGHTEAFF. The CDR3 nucleotides read TGTGCCAGCTCTCGACAGGGGCACACTGAAGCTTTCTTT.

This chain connects TRBV7-9 to TRBJ2-2; no reliable D call. The CDR3 is 14 amino acids. The germline V gene has CDR1 SEHNR and CDR2 FQNEAQ (reference sequence). The V end was cut by 5 bases, the J end by 5 bases, with 12 bases between. As DNA, the CDR3 is TGTGCCAGCAGCCCACCCATGGAGACCGGGGAGCTGTTTTTT. Translating gives CASSPPMETGELFF.

V usage is TRBV25-1 and J usage is TRBJ2-2; D gene uncertain. Trimming cost V 3 bases and J 1 base, with 12 bases left between them. The CDR3 runs to 16 residues. In germline, CDR1 is MGHDK, CDR2 SYGVNS. This CDR3 reads CASSDAGAQNTGELFF. In DNA form, the CDR3 reads TGTGCCAGCAGTGACGCCGGAGCGCAGAACACCGGGGAGCTGTTTTTT.

The chain joins TRBV20-1 to TRBJ2-3; 7 positions match TRBD2. From germline, CDR1 is DFQATT and CDR2 SNEGSKA (reference sequence). CDR3 size: 11 residues. CDR3 loop: CSKGRGDTQYF. In nucleotides, the CDR3 is TGCTCCAAGGGGAGGGGCGATACGCAGTATTTT.

V gene TRBV12-3 or TRBV12-4 combines with J gene TRBJ2-3; 10 bases map to TRBD1. V gave up 3 bases and J gave up 7 bases; unmatched junction bases: 1. The CDR3 extends over 13 amino acids. The CDR3 sequence is CASSLGQGNTQYF. DNA for the CDR3: TGTGCCAGCAGTTTGGGACAGGGGAATACGCAGTATTTT.

The chain links TRBV9 to TRBJ2-1; 9 positions agree with TRBD1. This CDR3 contains 20 residues. Trimming at V came to 0 bases and at J to 1 base, leaving 14 bases not matched to a gene. CDR1 and CDR2 (germline): SGDLS, YYNGEE. The DNA for the CDR3 is TGTGCCAGCAGCGTAGATTGGACAGGGGAGTCCACAAGGTCCTACAATGAGCAGTTCTTC. Encoded protein: CASSVDWTGESTRSYNEQFF. The full variable domain, completed using reference TRBV9 and TRBJ2-1, is DSGVTQTPKHLITATGQRVTLRCSPRSGDLSVYWYQQSLDQGLQFLIQYYNGEERAKGNILERFSAQQFPDLHSELNLSSLELGDSALYFCASSVDWTGESTRSYNEQFFGPGTRLTVL.

The chain uses TRBV7-2 and TRBJ2-7, with 12 bases identical to TRBD2. CDR3 length: 15 amino acids. From germline, CDR1 is SGHTA and CDR2 FQGNSA. V trimming: 3 bases; J trimming: 7 bases; junction bases outside the gene matches: 7. In DNA, the CDR3 is TGTGCCAGCAGCTTGGGACTAGCGGGTTCGGGAGAGCAGTACTTC. Its protein is CASSLGLAGSGEQYF.

The rearrangement uses TRBV5-5 and TRBJ1-4; TRBD1 might be the D (5 bases). Trimming removed 2 bases at V and 5 bases at J, with 10 bases between. Germline values: CDR1 SGHKS, CDR2 YYEKEE (reference sequence). The CDR3 totals 14 residues. The CDR3 region is CASSFGGVNEKLFF. In DNA form, the CDR3 reads TGTGCCAGCAGCTTCGGGGGGGTGAATGAAAAACTGTTTTTT.

V and J are TRBV3-1 (or the pseudogene TRBV3-2) and TRBJ2-1, with a tentative D call TRBD2 (5 bases). This CDR3 has 15 amino acids. Germline V lookup: CDR1 LGHDT, CDR2 YNNKEL (reference sequence). V dropped 7 bases and J dropped 3 bases, with 16 bases sitting between them. The CDR3 region has the DNA TGTGCCAGCACCCGTACCTGGGAGCTCTACAATGAGCAGTTCTTC. It specifies CASTRTWELYNEQFF.

The chain carries TRBV18 and TRBJ2-7; 8 bases agree with TRBD1. Per germline, CDR1 KGHSH and CDR2 LQKENI. The J segment lost 5 bases and the V segment lost 4 bases, leaving 4 bases of the junction unmatched. The CDR3 is made up of 13 amino acids. This chain's CDR3 is CASSLGQADEQYF. DNA for the CDR3: TGTGCCAGCTCACTGGGACAGGCGGACGAGCAGTACTTC.

The chain links TRBV5-4 to TRBJ2-3; 9 positions agree with TRBD1. Germline values: CDR1 SGHNT, CDR2 YYREEE (reference sequence). The CDR3 sequence is 15 residues long. V lost 1 base, J lost 4 bases, and 4 bases stayed unmatched. CDR3 in DNA: TGTGCCAGCAGCTTGACTACAGGGGGCGCAGATACGCAGTATTTT. Translated: CASSLTTGGADTQYF.

The gene calls are TRBV3-1 (or the pseudogene TRBV3-2) and TRBJ2-7, with TRBD1 identical over 8 bases. CDR1 is LGHDT, CDR2 YNNKEL, per germline (reference sequence). The V segment lost 2 bases and the J segment 5 bases; nucleotides outside the gene matches: 5. The CDR3 runs 14 residues. CDR3 DNA sequence: TGTGCCAGCAGCCAACGCAGGGGGCGCGACGAGCAGTACTTC. Protein: CASSQRRGRDEQYF.

The chain recombines TRBV7-8 with TRBJ1-2; TRBD1 matches at 7 bases. The V and J ends lost 6 bases and 0 bases, in that order; junction bases with no gene match: 4. The CDR3 consists of 14 residues. From germline, CDR1 is SGHVS and CDR2 FQNEAQ. CDR3 loop: CASSSGQPNYGYTF. DNA for the CDR3: TGTGCCAGCAGTTCGGGACAGCCTAACTATGGCTACACCTTC.

Concerning this clone itself: Other DNA sequences in this specimen translate into the identical CDR3. The chain carries TRBV6-5 and TRBJ1-3; D remains ambiguous. Trimming left V 6 bases short and J 4 bases short, with 10 bases between. CDR1 and CDR2 (germline): MNHEY, SVGAGI. The CDR3 contains 13 residues. The CDR3 protein is CASRPPGGNTIYF. CDR3 coding DNA: TGTGCCAGCAGGCCCCCGGGAGGAAACACCATATATTTT.

The chain recombines TRBV5-1 with TRBJ1-2; no clear D gene. The V end lost 4 bases, the J end lost 8 bases, and 12 bases lay between the germline ends. From germline, CDR1 is SGHRS and CDR2 YFSETQ. This CDR3 has 12 residues. As DNA, the CDR3 is TGCGCCAGCAGCCCCCCCGGGAACGGCTACACCTTC. It is translated as CASSPPGNGYTF.

The gene calls are TRBV5-4 and TRBJ2-5; possibly TRBD2 for D (6 bases). CDR1 and CDR2 (germline): SGHNT, YYREEE (reference sequence). V was clipped by 3 bases and J by 10 bases, with 19 bases between them. The CDR3 extends over 14 amino acids. The DNA of the CDR3 is TGTGCCAGCAGCTGGGGGGACCGCCCGGCGGGCCAGTACTTC. This encodes CASSWGDRPAGQYF.